Each of the 29 T cell receptor beta chains below was sequenced from the same sample in a study of T cell responses to AZD1222 COVID-19 vaccine. Here immunoSEQ multiplex PCR was the method, and the copy in TCRdb shows in-frame clones only, minus some. The repertoire consists of about 150,000 clones, with more than 90% occurring once and the leading ten covering approximately 3.5%. The sample consisted of peripheral blood, taken 28 days after the second AZD1222 dose. The receptors originated from an adult who received the AZD1222 COVID-19 vaccine.

The chain uses TRBV7-9 and TRBJ2-2; 7 bases fit TRBD1. After removal of 7 bases from V and 8 bases from J, the junction contained 7 bases not matched to a gene. Germline CDR1 and CDR2: SEHNR and FQNEAQ (reference sequence). The CDR3 is 13 residues long. The CDR3 DNA reads as TGTGCCAGCATCGGAGACAGGGAAGGGGAGCTGTTTTTT. Protein sequence: CASIGDREGELFF.

CDR3 region: CASTRDYLETDTQYF. CDR3 DNA sequence: TGTGCCAGCACCCGGGACTACCTCGAGACAGATACGCAGTATTTT. The rearrangement uses TRBV2 and TRBJ2-3; 7 bases agree with TRBD2. CDR1 is SNHLY and CDR2 is FYNNEI in the germline V gene. The CDR3 is made up of 15 amino acids. V shed 7 bases, J shed 3 bases, and the junction held 10 bases outside the gene matches.

This chain uses TRBV6-5 with TRBJ2-1; D is uncertain. The CDR3 covers 13 residues. Trimming cost V 7 bases and J 8 bases, with 15 bases left between them. Germline V gene lookup returns CDR1 MNHEY and CDR2 SVGAGI. CDR3 sequence (DNA): TGTGCCAGCAAGAAACAGCAATTCGATGAGCAGTTCTTC. Its translation is CASKKQQFDEQFF.

V is TRBV28 and J is TRBJ1-2; D perhaps matches TRBD1 (5 bases). The CDR3 is made up of 13 amino acids. Trimming stripped 5 bases from V and 8 bases from J, with 15 bases between. Germline lookup yields CDR1 MDHEN and CDR2 SYDVKM. CDR3 in DNA: TGTGCCAGCAGTCTCCAGGGCATTGGAGGCTACACCTTC. Translated: CASSLQGIGGYTF.

This clone was counted a single time. The V gene is TRBV15, the J gene TRBJ2-3; no reliable D call. There are 14 residues in the CDR3. CDR1 LNHNV and CDR2 YYDKDF come from the germline V gene (reference sequence). V was clipped by 4 bases and J by 7 bases, with 15 bases between them. CDR3 coding DNA: TGTGCCACCAGCACAAATCCCGCGAGTAATACGCAGTATTTT. It encodes CATSTNPASNTQYF.

The V gene is TRBV5-1, the J gene TRBJ2-5, with 7 positions matching TRBD2. Germline values: CDR1 SGHRS, CDR2 YFSETQ. Trimming cost V 2 bases and J 5 bases; bases outside gene matches: 12. The CDR3 contains 16 residues. In nucleotides, the CDR3 is TGCGCCAGCAGCTTAACAGTAATCGGGGGGATGGAGACCCAGTACTTC. Translating gives CASSLTVIGGMETQYF. Full variable domain (rest looked up from reference TRBV5-1 and TRBJ2-5): KAGVTQTPRYLIKTRGQQVTLSCSPISGHRSVSWYQQTPGQGLQFLFEYFSETQRNKGNFPGRFSGRQFSNSRSEMNVSTLELGDSALYLCASSLTVIGGMETQYFGPGTRLLVL.

V usage is TRBV5-1 and J usage is TRBJ2-5; TRBD1 matches 10 bases. The CDR3 has 15 residues. The trim removed 7 bases at V and 4 bases at J, leaving 10 bases unmatched. CDR1 is SGHRS, CDR2 YFSETQ, per germline. The CDR3 sequence is CASFGQGGSGETQYF. DNA of the CDR3: TGCGCCAGCTTCGGACAGGGGGGAAGTGGAGAGACCCAGTACTTC. Using reference TRBV5-1 and TRBJ2-5 for the parts outside the CDR3, the full variable domain is KAGVTQTPRYLIKTRGQQVTLSCSPISGHRSVSWYQQTPGQGLQFLFEYFSETQRNKGNFPGRFSGRQFSNSRSEMNVSTLELGDSALYLCASFGQGGSGETQYFGPGTRLLVL.

This rearrangement joins TRBV7-6 to TRBJ1-1; D is uncertain. The germline V gene has CDR1 SGHVS and CDR2 FNYEAQ. V was clipped by 1 base and J by 2 bases, with 5 bases between them. CDR3 length: 13 residues. The DNA of the CDR3 is TGTGCCAGCAGCTTAGAAGAAAACACTGAAGCTTTCTTT. It specifies CASSLEENTEAFF.

This sequence joins TRBV5-1 and TRBJ2-5; 10 nucleotides line up with TRBD2. Germline CDR1 is SGHRS and CDR2 is YFSETQ. This CDR3 is 17 amino acids long. V dropped 1 base and J dropped 4; count of bases not matched to a gene: 10. CDR3 nucleotide sequence: TGCGCCAGCAGCTTGAGGCCTAGCGGGAGTGGGAGAGAGACCCAGTACTTC. Amino acids: CASSLRPSGSGRETQYF.

The rearrangement joins TRBV19 to TRBJ2-1, with 9 nucleotides matching TRBD1. V shed 0 bases, J shed 0 bases, and the junction held 15 bases outside the gene matches. CDR3 length: 21 residues. Germline-derived CDR1 and CDR2 are LNHDA and SQIVND (reference sequence). The CDR3 spells CASSIEGTGGLHPSSYNEQFF. The CDR3 DNA reads as TGTGCCAGTAGTATAGAAGGCACAGGGGGCCTCCATCCTAGCTCCTACAATGAGCAGTTCTTC.

The CDR3: CASSPGLAGVYEQYF. The CDR3 DNA is TGCGCCAGCAGCCCTGGACTAGCGGGAGTCTACGAGCAGTACTTC. This rearrangement joins TRBV5-1 to TRBJ2-7, with TRBD2 identical over 13 bases. The V gene's germline CDR1 is SGHRS and CDR2 YFSETQ. V shed 4 bases and J 3 bases; nucleotides not matched to a gene: 4. The CDR3 loop spans 15 amino acids.

V gene TRBV9 combines with J gene TRBJ1-2, with D unresolved. The CDR3 has 18 residues. CDR1 and CDR2 (germline): SGDLS, YYNGEE. The V end lost 4 bases, the J end lost 4 bases, and 26 bases lay between the germline ends. CDR3 region: CASSPQESTRRAAYGYTF. CDR3 nucleotide sequence: TGTGCCAGCAGCCCTCAGGAATCCACTAGAAGGGCGGCCTATGGCTACACCTTC.

The V gene is TRBV7-6, the J gene TRBJ2-2; the match to TRBD2 covers 16 bases. Germline CDR1 SGHVS, CDR2 FNYEAQ. The junction had 8 bases not matched to a gene; V was cut back by 1 base and J by 3 bases. The CDR3 totals 20 residues. CDR3 nucleotides: TGTGCCAGCAGCTTAGATCCGGGACTAGCGGGAGGGCCCGACACCGGGGAGCTGTTTTTT. This encodes CASSLDPGLAGGPDTGELFF.

The V call is TRBV11-2, the J call TRBJ2-7, with 10 bases lining up with TRBD1. Trimming took 3 bases from V and 2 from J; bases not matched to a gene: 4. CDR3 size: 15 residues. Germline V gene data show CDR1 as SGHAT and CDR2 as FQNNGV. CDR3 sequence: CASSLGQGIPYEQYF. The CDR3 bases are TGTGCCAGCAGCTTGGGACAGGGGATACCCTACGAGCAGTACTTC.

The V call is TRBV4-3, the J call TRBJ1-3; 7 bases match TRBD1. Germline trimming cut 0 bases from V and 0 bases from J; bases unmatched to any gene: 8. Germline-derived CDR1 and CDR2 are LGHNA and YSLEER. The CDR3 contains 18 residues. The CDR3 loop reads CASSQDPDRRRSGNTIYF. In DNA form, the CDR3 reads TGCGCCAGCAGCCAAGATCCGGACAGGAGACGCTCTGGAAACACCATATATTTT.

The chain combines TRBV23-1 with TRBJ1-1, with 10 bases lining up with TRBD1. TRBV23-1 is noted as an ORF with a role that remains uncertain. The CDR3 has 16 amino acids. V was clipped by 3 bases and J by 8 bases; unmatched bases: 12. CDR3 bases: TGCGCCAGCAGTCACGGACAGGGGGTCGCAGGCGAGGAAGCTTTCTTT. Amino acids: CASSHGQGVAGEEAFF.

The gene calls are TRBV11-3 and TRBJ2-1; 12 nucleotides line up with TRBD2. In germline, CDR1 is SGHNT, CDR2 YENEEA. V lost 1 base to trimming and J lost 8 bases; unmatched junction nucleotides: 6. The CDR3 has 16 amino acids. The CDR3 sequence: CASSLGLAGAFDEQFF. The CDR3 DNA sequence: TGTGCCAGCAGCTTAGGACTAGCGGGAGCTTTCGATGAGCAGTTCTTC.

The V and J genes are TRBV11-3 and TRBJ2-3, with 7 bases lining up with TRBD2. V shed 4 bases, J shed 0 bases, and the junction held 1 base outside the gene matches. Germline V lookup: CDR1 SGHNT, CDR2 YENEEA. The CDR3 consists of 14 residues. This chain's CDR3 is CASSSGGSTDTQYF. CDR3 DNA sequence: TGTGCCAGCAGCTCGGGGGGAAGCACAGATACGCAGTATTTT.

The chain combines TRBV10-1 with TRBJ2-2; 10 bases are a match to TRBD2. Germline-derived CDR1 and CDR2 are WNHNN and SYGVQD (reference sequence). This CDR3 comprises 16 residues. V trimming: 0 bases; J trimming: 4 bases; junction bases outside the gene matches: 2. Here the CDR3 reads CASSESLAGVTGELFF. CDR3 coding DNA: TGCGCCAGCAGTGAGTCCCTAGCGGGAGTCACCGGGGAGCTGTTTTTT.

This rearrangement joins TRBV12-5 to TRBJ1-3; D gene uncertain. Per the germline V gene, CDR1 is LGHNT and CDR2 is FRNRAP. Trimming took 0 bases from V and 0 from J, leaving 12 bases between them. The length of the CDR3 is 17 residues. CDR3 sequence: CASGLVGDKSSGNTIYF. CDR3 DNA sequence: TGTGCTAGTGGTTTGGTCGGTGACAAGAGCTCTGGAAACACCATATATTTT. The complete variable domain, with remaining parts taken from reference TRBV12-5 and TRBJ1-3, reads DARVTQTPRHKVTEMGQEVTMRCQPILGHNTVFWYRQTMMQGLELLAYFRNRAPLDDSGMPKDRFSAEMPDATLATLKIQPSEPRDSAVYFCASGLVGDKSSGNTIYFGEGSWLTVV.

The chain couples TRBV6-4 to TRBJ2-1, with TRBD2 identical over 9 bases. Germline lookup yields CDR1 MRHNA and CDR2 SNTAGT. The CDR3 has 17 residues. V was pared by 2 bases and J by 4 bases, with 9 bases of the junction left unmatched. The CDR3 protein is CASSDPQASGIYNEQFF. The DNA of the CDR3 is TGTGCCAGCAGTGACCCACAGGCTAGCGGGATTTACAATGAGCAGTTCTTC.

The chain carries TRBV19 and TRBJ1-1; D uncertain. Germline-derived CDR1 and CDR2 are LNHDA and SQIVND (reference sequence). The CDR3 runs 15 residues. The ends were cut back, 3 bases at V and 0 bases at J, with 11 bases in the middle. The chain's CDR3 is CASSILGIMNTEAFF. In nucleotides, the CDR3 is TGTGCCAGTAGTATTTTGGGGATTATGAACACTGAAGCTTTCTTT.

This clone is a singleton in its sample. V gene TRBV10-1 combines with J gene TRBJ1-2, with 9 bases identical to TRBD1. CDR3 length equals 13 residues. Germline CDR1 reads WNHNN; CDR2 reads SYGVQD (reference sequence). V lost 9 bases, J lost 7 bases, and 9 bases stayed unmatched. The DNA of the CDR3 is TGCGCCAGTCAACCGGGACAGGGACTTGGCTACACCTTC. As protein: CASQPGQGLGYTF.

The chain recombines TRBV28 with TRBJ1-1; D might be TRBD1 (6 bases). With 8 bases removed from V and 3 bases from J, the gap between germline ends came to 19 bases. Germline CDR1 MDHEN, CDR2 SYDVKM. The CDR3 has 15 amino acids. The DNA of the CDR3 is TGTGCCAGCGGCGTGCGGCGGGACACCTACACTGAAGCTTTCTTT. This codes for CASGVRRDTYTEAFF.

CDR3 DNA sequence: TGTGCCACCAGTGATAAGAGGAGCTCCTACAATGAGCAGTTCTTC. Translation: CATSDKRSSYNEQFF. J is TRBJ2-1 and V is TRBV24-1; D unclear. The germline CDR1 and CDR2 sequences are KGHDR and SFDVKD. V was trimmed by 3 bases and J by 0 bases, leaving 8 bases between them. CDR3 size: 15 residues.

The rearrangement links TRBV3-1 (or the pseudogene TRBV3-2) to TRBJ1-2, with TRBD1 matching 8 bases. Germline V lookup: CDR1 LGHDT, CDR2 YNNKEL (reference sequence). The CDR3 consists of 16 residues. V lost 4 bases to trimming and J lost 6 bases; unmatched junction nucleotides: 13. CDR3 DNA: TGTGCCAGCAGCCCTACTCGGACAGGGAGAAGGGATGGCTACACCTTC. It translates to CASSPTRTGRRDGYTF.

The table lists this clone with a count of one. The V gene is TRBV5-6, the J gene TRBJ1-6; D unresolved. V was trimmed by 5 bases and J by 4 bases, leaving 19 bases between them. This CDR3 has 17 residues. Germline-derived CDR1 and CDR2 are SGHDT and YYEEEE. The CDR3 loop reads CASRGQAGVWYNSPLHF. In DNA form, the CDR3 reads TGTGCCAGCAGAGGCCAGGCGGGAGTCTGGTATAATTCACCCCTCCACTTT.

This clone showed up just once. V usage is TRBV13 and J usage is TRBJ2-3; D perhaps matches TRBD2 (6 bases). Germline assignment: CDR1 PRHDT and CDR2 FYEKMQ (reference sequence). V was cut by 4 bases and J by 1 base, with 15 bases left in between. CDR3 length: 16 residues. The chain's CDR3 is CASSSGGGLGTDTQYF. In DNA, the CDR3 is TGTGCCAGCAGCTCGGGTGGGGGGTTAGGCACAGATACGCAGTATTTT.

J is TRBJ2-1 and V is TRBV30; D might be TRBD1 (5 bases). Germline V gene lookup returns CDR1 GTSNPN and CDR2 SVGIG (reference sequence). The CDR3 runs to 11 residues. Trimming cost V 2 bases and J 10 bases, with 9 bases left between them. The CDR3 loop reads CAWSQQAEQFF. Here the CDR3 DNA reads TGTGCCTGGAGTCAACAGGCCGAGCAGTTCTTC.